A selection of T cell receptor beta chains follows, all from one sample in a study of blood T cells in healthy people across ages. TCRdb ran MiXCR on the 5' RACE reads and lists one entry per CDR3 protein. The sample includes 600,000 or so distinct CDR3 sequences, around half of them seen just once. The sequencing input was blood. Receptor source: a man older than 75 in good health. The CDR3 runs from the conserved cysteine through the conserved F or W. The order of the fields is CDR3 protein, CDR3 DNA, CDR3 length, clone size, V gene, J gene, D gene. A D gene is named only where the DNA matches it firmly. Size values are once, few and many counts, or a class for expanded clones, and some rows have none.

CDR3aa: CASSPGGGRAETQYF; CDR3nt: TGTGCCAGCAGCCCCGGTGGCGGGAGGGCGGAGACCCAGTACTTC; len: 15; abundance: NA; v_gene: TRBV7-2; j_gene: TRBJ2-5; d_gene: TRBD2
CDR3aa: CATARGDTQYF; CDR3nt: TGTGCCACCGCGCGGGGAGATACGCAGTATTTT; len: 11; abundance: few; v_gene: TRBV10-3; j_gene: TRBJ2-3; d_gene: NA
CDR3aa: CTSSVATNTGELFF; CDR3nt: TGTACCAGCAGCGTGGCTACGAACACCGGGGAGCTGTTTTTT; len: 14; abundance: NA; v_gene: TRBV9; j_gene: TRBJ2-2; d_gene: NA
CDR3aa: CASSYPGRGGTYEQYF; CDR3nt: TGTGCCAGCAGTTACCCGGGCAGGGGAGGGACCTACGAGCAGTACTTC; len: 16; abundance: many; v_gene: TRBV6-5; j_gene: TRBJ2-7; d_gene: NA
CDR3aa: CACHPGQGILNSPLHF; CDR3nt: TGTGCCTGCCACCCTGGACAGGGCATTTTGAATTCACCCCTCCACTTT; len: 16; abundance: NA; v_gene: TRBV6-6; j_gene: TRBJ1-6; d_gene: TRBD1
CDR3aa: CSATTGNGVSTEAFF; CDR3nt: TGCAGCGCAACAACAGGGAACGGTGTGAGTACTGAAGCTTTCTTT; len: 15; abundance: NA; v_gene: TRBV29-1; j_gene: TRBJ1-1; d_gene: NA
CDR3aa: CATQLAGQETQYF; CDR3nt: TGTGCCACACAACTAGCGGGGCAAGAGACCCAGTACTTC; len: 13; abundance: NA; v_gene: TRBV24-1; j_gene: TRBJ2-5; d_gene: TRBD2
CDR3aa: CASSPRDRDGYTF; CDR3nt: TGTGCCAGCAGCCCCCGGGACAGGGATGGCTACACCTTC; len: 13; abundance: NA; v_gene: TRBV7-2; j_gene: TRBJ1-2; d_gene: TRBD1
CDR3aa: CASSRGQVETQYF; CDR3nt: TGTGCCAGCAGCCGAGGACAGGTCGAGACCCAGTACTTC; len: 13; abundance: few; v_gene: TRBV7-2; j_gene: TRBJ2-5; d_gene: TRBD1
CDR3aa: CASSSGTSENNEQFF; CDR3nt: TGTGCCAGCAGCTCCGGGACTAGCGAAAACAATGAGCAGTTCTTC; len: 15; abundance: few; v_gene: TRBV5-8; j_gene: TRBJ2-1; d_gene: TRBD2
CDR3aa: CASSRGDSTTDTQYF; CDR3nt: TGTGCCAGCAGCAGGGGGGACTCAACCACAGATACGCAGTATTTT; len: 15; abundance: few; v_gene: TRBV7-2; j_gene: TRBJ2-3; d_gene: NA
CDR3aa: CASSGPGFGYTF; CDR3nt: TGTGCCAGCAGTGGACCGGGATTTGGCTACACCTTC; len: 12; abundance: many; v_gene: TRBV6-6; j_gene: TRBJ1-2; d_gene: NA
CDR3aa: CASAGQGYTGELFF; CDR3nt: TGTGCCAGCGCGGGACAGGGTTACACCGGGGAGCTGTTTTTT; len: 14; abundance: NA; v_gene: TRBV7-2; j_gene: TRBJ2-2; d_gene: TRBD1
CDR3aa: CASTHPLNQETQYF; CDR3nt: TGTGCCAGCACCCACCCCTTAAATCAAGAGACCCAGTACTTC; len: 14; abundance: few; v_gene: TRBV6-5; j_gene: TRBJ2-5; d_gene: NA
CDR3aa: CASSPVGNIQYF; CDR3nt: TGTGCCAGCAGCCCGGTGGGAAACATTCAGTACTTC; len: 12; abundance: NA; v_gene: TRBV7-2; j_gene: TRBJ2-4; d_gene: NA
CDR3aa: CASRPYRMGEQFF; CDR3nt: TGTGCCAGCAGGCCATACAGGATGGGTGAGCAGTTCTTC; len: 13; abundance: many; v_gene: TRBV6-5; j_gene: TRBJ2-1; d_gene: NA
CDR3aa: CATSRDLAGSEQFF; CDR3nt: TGTGCCACCAGCAGAGATTTGGCAGGGAGTGAGCAGTTCTTC; len: 14; abundance: once; v_gene: TRBV15; j_gene: TRBJ2-1; d_gene: NA
CDR3aa: CASSSSTGVGAPLHF; CDR3nt: TGTGCCAGCAGCTCATCGACAGGAGTGGGAGCACCCCTCCACTTT; len: 15; abundance: NA; v_gene: TRBV7-2; j_gene: TRBJ1-6; d_gene: NA
CDR3aa: CASSFALSTDTQYF; CDR3nt: TGTGCCAGCAGTTTCGCCTTGAGCACAGATACGCAGTATTTT; len: 14; abundance: few; v_gene: TRBV12-3/TRBV12-4; j_gene: TRBJ2-3; d_gene: NA
CDR3aa: CASSHIVGSESYGYTF; CDR3nt: TGTGCCAGCAGCCACATCGTGGGGTCGGAAAGCTATGGCTACACCTTC; len: 16; abundance: few; v_gene: TRBV7-2; j_gene: TRBJ1-2; d_gene: NA
CDR3aa: CATSDFGGGYTF; CDR3nt: TGTGCCACCAGTGATTTCGGGGGTGGCTACACCTTC; len: 12; abundance: NA; v_gene: TRBV24-1; j_gene: TRBJ1-2; d_gene: NA
CDR3aa: CSAPVGGGAGDTQYF; CDR3nt: TGCAGTGCTCCAGTTGGCGGGGGGGCGGGAGATACGCAGTATTTT; len: 15; abundance: NA; v_gene: TRBV20-1; j_gene: TRBJ2-3; d_gene: TRBD2
CDR3aa: CASSVQGTEFTDTQYF; CDR3nt: TGTGCCAGCAGTGTACAGGGTACTGAGTTCACGGATACGCAGTATTTT; len: 16; abundance: few; v_gene: TRBV27; j_gene: TRBJ2-3; d_gene: NA
CDR3aa: CSAATSSSYEQYF; CDR3nt: TGCAGTGCTGCGACTAGCTCCTCCTACGAGCAGTACTTC; len: 13; abundance: NA; v_gene: TRBV20-1; j_gene: TRBJ2-7; d_gene: TRBD2
CDR3aa: CASSLSGSTGELFF; CDR3nt: TGCGCCAGCAGCTTGAGTGGGAGCACCGGGGAGCTGTTTTTT; len: 14; abundance: NA; v_gene: TRBV5-1; j_gene: TRBJ2-2; d_gene: NA
CDR3aa: CASSLAGQGYNSPLHF; CDR3nt: TGTGCCAGCAGCTTAGCGGGACAGGGCTATAATTCACCCCTCCACTTT; len: 16; abundance: few; v_gene: TRBV7-9; j_gene: TRBJ1-6; d_gene: TRBD1
CDR3aa: CASSDTSKETQYF; CDR3nt: TGTGCTAGCAGCGATACCTCAAAAGAGACCCAGTACTTC; len: 13; abundance: few; v_gene: TRBV7-7; j_gene: TRBJ2-5; d_gene: NA
CDR3aa: CASSLGTGPYGYTF; CDR3nt: TGTGCCAGCAGCTTAGGGACAGGGCCCTATGGCTACACCTTC; len: 14; abundance: NA; v_gene: TRBV7-9; j_gene: TRBJ1-2; d_gene: TRBD1
CDR3aa: CSAAPWGGNEQFF; CDR3nt: TGCAGTGCTGCCCCATGGGGTGGGAATGAGCAGTTCTTC; len: 13; abundance: NA; v_gene: TRBV20-1; j_gene: TRBJ2-1; d_gene: NA
CDR3aa: CATGDGETQYF; CDR3nt: TGTGCCACCGGGGACGGAGAAACCCAGTACTTC; len: 11; abundance: few; v_gene: TRBV24-1; j_gene: TRBJ2-5; d_gene: NA
CDR3aa: CASSQEMGSYEQYF; CDR3nt: TGTGCCAGCAGCCAAGAAATGGGGTCCTACGAGCAGTACTTC; len: 14; abundance: NA; v_gene: TRBV14; j_gene: TRBJ2-7; d_gene: NA
CDR3aa: CASSADRDSPLHF; CDR3nt: TGCGCCAGCAGCGCGGACAGGGATTCACCCCTCCACTTT; len: 13; abundance: NA; v_gene: TRBV10-2; j_gene: TRBJ1-6; d_gene: TRBD1
CDR3aa: CSAQKGGGVAGHNEQFF; CDR3nt: TGCAGTGCTCAAAAAGGGGGCGGCGTTGCTGGTCACAATGAGCAGTTCTTC; len: 17; abundance: few; v_gene: TRBV20-1; j_gene: TRBJ2-1; d_gene: TRBD1
CDR3aa: CSARPPVLAGYNEQFF; CDR3nt: TGCAGTGCTAGACCCCCGGTGCTAGCGGGTTACAATGAGCAGTTCTTC; len: 16; abundance: NA; v_gene: TRBV20-1; j_gene: TRBJ2-1; d_gene: TRBD2